The next 11 T cell receptor beta chains were all read from a single sample in a study of blood T cell repertoires in COVID-19. The table came from immunoSEQ multiplex PCR; TCRdb's copy has only in-frame clones and leaves some out. Of approximately 140,000 clones listed, about 83% are singletons. Sequencing was performed on peripheral blood. The receptors shown here come from a man aged 45-60 years with acute or convalescent COVID-19.

This clone was counted only a few times. The chain carries TRBV5-1 and TRBJ2-3; 11 nucleotides align to TRBD2. Germline V gene lookup returns CDR1 SGHRS and CDR2 YFSETQ. The CDR3 length is 16 residues. Unmatched junction bases numbered 5, after V lost 0 bases and J lost 5 bases. CDR3 protein: CASSLALAGGIDTQYF. The DNA for the CDR3 is TGCGCCAGCAGCTTGGCCCTAGCGGGGGGTATAGATACGCAGTATTTT.

The chain carries TRBV9 and TRBJ1-2; 8 bases match TRBD1. Trimming removed 6 bases from V and 5 bases from J; junction bases left unmatched: 9. The CDR3 is made up of 14 amino acids. Germline assignment: CDR1 SGDLS and CDR2 YYNGEE. For the CDR3, the DNA is TGTGCCAGCACCTGTATACAGGGGGGGTATGGCTACACCTTC. Translated: CASTCIQGGYGYTF.

V gene TRBV19 combines with J gene TRBJ2-3; 10 positions agree with TRBD2. J was trimmed by 5 bases and V by 9 bases; bases with no gene match: 5. The V gene's germline CDR1 is LNHDA and CDR2 SQIVND (reference sequence). The CDR3 has 13 residues. Here the CDR3 reads CASLAGGGDTQYF. CDR3 nucleotide sequence: TGTGCCAGCTTAGCGGGGGGTGGAGATACGCAGTATTTT.

This clone was picked up one time. This CDR3 reads CASSSSTGYTEAFF. The CDR3 bases are TGTGCCAGCAGCTCATCCACAGGGTACACTGAAGCTTTCTTT. The rearrangement uses TRBV5-8 and TRBJ1-1; D might be TRBD1 (6 bases). CDR1 is SGHTS, CDR2 YDEGEE, per germline. There are 14 residues in the CDR3. Trimming stripped 3 bases from V and 3 bases from J, with 12 bases between. The full variable domain, rest sourced from reference TRBV5-8 and TRBJ1-1, is EAGVTQSPTHLIKTRGQQATLRCSPISGHTSVYWYQQALGLGLQFLLWYDEGEERNRGNFPPRFSGRQFPNYSSELNVNALELEDSALYLCASSSSTGYTEAFFGQGTRLTVV.

Remarks on this clone: Other DNA variants within this sample encode the same CDR3. V is TRBV5-6 and J is TRBJ1-5, with 8 bases aligning to TRBD1. Germline assignment: CDR1 SGHDT and CDR2 YYEEEE. Trimming took 2 bases from V and 6 from J; bases not matched to a gene: 4. This CDR3 comprises 14 residues. CDR3: CASSFSGGGQPQHF. The CDR3 DNA sequence: TGTGCCAGCAGCTTTTCAGGGGGCGGTCAGCCCCAGCATTTT.

The V gene is TRBV5-3, the J gene TRBJ2-1, with 9 positions matching TRBD1. TRBV5-3 is given ORF status, its function remaining uncertain. The CDR3 length is 15 residues. The junction had 2 bases not matched to a gene; V was cut back by 4 bases and J by 0 bases. CDR3 protein: CARSGGQGSYNEQFF. DNA of the CDR3: TGTGCCAGAAGCGGGGGACAGGGCTCCTACAATGAGCAGTTCTTC.

The table lists this clone with a few counts. The chain employs TRBV29-1 and TRBJ2-7; a possible D gene is TRBD2 (6 bases). CDR1 is SQVTM and CDR2 is ANQGSEA in the germline V gene. The CDR3 is made up of 13 amino acids. Trimming shortened V by 6 bases and J by 2 bases, and 14 bases separated the two germline ends. The DNA of the CDR3 is TGCAGCGTATCCGGGGGATATGCCTACGAGCAGTACTTC. Translation gives CSVSGGYAYEQYF.

The chain couples TRBV19 to TRBJ2-1; 11 bases map to TRBD2. The CDR3 length is 16 residues. In germline, CDR1 is LNHDA, CDR2 SQIVND (reference sequence). Trimming cost V 7 bases and J 9 bases; bases outside gene matches: 14. The DNA for the CDR3 is TGTGCCAGTACTCCTCTTAGCGGGGGGGCTTTTGGTGAGCAGTTCTTC. Translation gives CASTPLSGGAFGEQFF.

This sequence joins TRBV3-1 (or the pseudogene TRBV3-2) and TRBJ2-3; 14 bases align to TRBD2. This CDR3 contains 18 residues. V shed 0 bases and J 5 bases; nucleotides not matched to a gene: 7. The V gene's germline CDR1 is LGHDT and CDR2 YNNKEL (reference sequence). The CDR3: CASSQDRLAGGPVDTQYF. The CDR3 DNA is TGTGCCAGCAGCCAAGATCGACTAGCGGGGGGGCCGGTAGATACGCAGTATTTT.

The chain links TRBV12-5 to TRBJ2-7; a weak D match, TRBD2 (6 bases). Deletions cut 3 bases from V and 0 bases from J, with 15 bases between. CDR3 size: 16 residues. Germline assignment: CDR1 LGHNT and CDR2 FRNRAP. CDR3 DNA: TGTGCTAGTGGTTTACCTAGCGACCCCAGCTCCTACGAGCAGTACGTC. This encodes CASGLPSDPSSYEQYV.

The V and J genes are TRBV11-2 and TRBJ2-7, with D possibly matching TRBD2 (7 bases). Looked up from germline, CDR1 is SGHAT and CDR2 is FQNNGV. The CDR3 has 13 residues. V was pared by 5 bases and J by 5 bases, with 13 bases between. Here the CDR3 reads CASSRPGGHEQYV. The CDR3 coding sequence is TGTGCCAGCAGCAGACCGGGGGGCCACGAGCAGTACGTC.